The 26 T cell receptor beta chains given below trace back to one sample, sequenced in a study of T cells in Graves' hyperthyroidism and ophthalmopathy. Researchers took RNA transcripts and amplified the TCR beta CDR3 regions from them. HTBI primers were used for first-round RT-PCR of the TCR CDR3. TCRdb independently ran MiXCR on the multiplex PCR reads; one entry per CDR3 protein. The data hold about 640,000 distinct CDR3 sequences, with less than 25% observed a single time. Sequencing was done on a sample of blood. Receptors originate from a man between 25 and 39 years old with Graves' ophthalmopathy.

The sample holds a few counts of this clonotype. The chain has TRBV5-4 and TRBJ2-3; TRBD2 is a possible D gene (6 bases). Germline CDR1 and CDR2: SGHNT and YYREEE (reference sequence). The germline V and J ends were trimmed by 4 bases and 8 bases, with 20 bases remaining between them. The CDR3 covers 15 residues. CDR3 protein: CASSPTAFQGGTQYF. The CDR3 region has the DNA TGTGCCAGCAGCCCCACAGCTTTTCAGGGAGGTACGCAGTATTTT.

The sample holds many counts of this clonotype. The rearrangement uses TRBV11-2 and TRBJ2-7, with D possibly called TRBD1 or TRBD2 (5 bases each). There are 15 residues in the CDR3. In germline, CDR1 is SGHAT, CDR2 FQNNGV. The V gene lost 3 bases and the J gene lost 3 bases, with 15 bases spanning the gap. This CDR3 reads CASSFRDGLIYEQYF. The CDR3 nucleotides read TGTGCCAGCAGCTTCCGGGACGGACTTATCTACGAGCAGTACTTC.

This chain connects TRBV6-4 to TRBJ2-7; D remains ambiguous. Trimming left V 9 bases short and J 4 bases short, with 16 bases between. Germline CDR1 MRHNA, CDR2 SNTAGT. The CDR3 is 13 residues long. As DNA, the CDR3 is TGTGCCAGTAAATTACGCTCGCCTTACGAGCAGTACTTC. Protein: CASKLRSPYEQYF.

This clonotype was found a few times. This chain joins TRBV20-1 and TRBJ2-7, with 9 nucleotides matching TRBD2. The V segment lost 6 bases and the J segment 1 base; nucleotides outside the gene matches: 7. CDR3 length: 14 amino acids. Germline values: CDR1 DFQATT, CDR2 SNEGSKA (reference sequence). CDR3 nucleotide sequence: TGCAGTGCGTTAGCGGGAGAAACTTCCTACGAGCAGTACTTC. Translating it yields CSALAGETSYEQYF.

This clonotype was counted between two and nine times. The rearrangement links TRBV7-9 to TRBJ2-1; 8 bases line up with TRBD2. Trimming removed 5 bases from V and 4 bases from J; junction bases left unmatched: 7. Germline loops: CDR1 SEHNR, CDR2 FQNEAQ (reference sequence). The CDR3 has 15 residues. In DNA form, the CDR3 reads TGTGCCAGCAGCCCCGGGAGGGCGGAATACAATGAGCAGTTCTTC. Translating it yields CASSPGRAEYNEQFF.

This clonotype was observed a handful of times. This chain joins TRBV6-1 and TRBJ1-6; no definite D call. The germline gives CDR1 MNHNS, CDR2 SASEGT. The V gene lost 1 base and the J gene lost 5 bases, with 3 bases spanning the gap. CDR3 length equals 13 residues. CDR3 coding DNA: TGTGCCAGCAGTGAAGGCGATAATTCACCCCTCCACTTT. The encoded protein is CASSEGDNSPLHF.

The rearrangement uses TRBV7-2 and TRBJ1-2, with TRBD1 as a possible D gene (5 bases). CDR1 and CDR2 from the germline V gene are SGHTA and FQGNSA. CDR3 size: 14 residues. V lost 2 bases to trimming and J lost 6 bases, with 13 bases between them. DNA for the CDR3: TGTGCCAGCAGCTTATGGGACGGAGACGATGGCTACACCTTC. It is translated as CASSLWDGDDGYTF.

The chain has TRBV5-8 and TRBJ2-7; 10 bases are shared with TRBD1. Germline CDR1 is SGHTS and CDR2 is YDEGEE. Germline trimming cut 1 base from V and 5 bases from J; bases unmatched to any gene: 6. The CDR3 extends over 15 amino acids. CDR3: CASSLPGQGPHEQYF. The CDR3, as DNA: TGTGCCAGCAGCTTGCCGGGACAGGGGCCCCACGAGCAGTACTTC.

This clonotype was recorded at least ten times. The chain links TRBV14 to TRBJ2-1; D gene uncertain. The CDR3 loop spans 12 amino acids. Germline V gene lookup returns CDR1 SGHDN and CDR2 FVKESK. Trimming removed 1 base at V and 8 bases at J, with 6 bases between. The CDR3 DNA is TGTGCCAGCAGCCAAGGGCCTTATGAGCAGTTCTTC. Translating gives CASSQGPYEQFF.

The chain recombines TRBV4-1 with TRBJ2-1; 14 bases map to TRBD2. The germline V gene has CDR1 MGHRA and CDR2 YSYEKL. The CDR3 covers 15 residues. After removal of 5 bases from V and 6 bases from J, the junction contained 3 bases not matched to a gene. The DNA for the CDR3 is TGCGCCAGCAGCGGGACTAGCGGGAGACTCAATGAGCAGTTCTTC. Protein: CASSGTSGRLNEQFF.

The chain combines TRBV28 with TRBJ2-4, with D unresolved. Looked up from germline, CDR1 is MDHEN and CDR2 is SYDVKM. V was trimmed by 4 bases and J by 9 bases, leaving 13 bases between them. This CDR3 region has 13 residues. CDR3 bases: TGTGCCAGCAGTTCAAAGAAGGTGATCATTCAGTACTTC. Translating gives CASSSKKVIIQYF.

Concerning this clonotype itself: The junction departs from germline at one end; a sequencing error may be responsible. This rearrangement joins TRBV20-1 to TRBJ2-1, with 12 bases lining up with TRBD2. Germline CDR1 reads DFQATT; CDR2 reads SNEGSKA (reference sequence). The CDR3 is made up of 14 amino acids. The DNA of the CDR3 is TGCAGTGCTAGAGGGACTAGCGGGACCAATGAGCAGCTCTTC. Encoded protein: CSARGTSGTNEQLF.

This clonotype showed up many times. V and J are TRBV7-6 and TRBJ2-1; 8 bases fit TRBD2. Losses at the gene ends were 1 base for V and 3 bases for J; bases not matched to a gene: 8. CDR1 is SGHVS and CDR2 is FNYEAQ in the germline V gene. This CDR3 contains 17 residues. Here the CDR3 reads CASSLGWTAGGYNEQFF. As DNA, the CDR3 is TGTGCCAGCAGCTTAGGATGGACGGCGGGAGGCTACAATGAGCAGTTCTTC.

This chain uses TRBV3-1 with TRBJ2-1; D is perhaps TRBD2 (7 bases). The ends were cut back, 4 bases at V and 6 bases at J, with 16 bases in the middle. The CDR3 length is 15 residues. Germline values: CDR1 LGHDT, CDR2 YNNKEL (reference sequence). The CDR3 nucleotides are TGTGCCAGCAGCCTCCGGACTAGGGGGGTCAATGAGCAGTTCTTC. This codes for CASSLRTRGVNEQFF.

J is TRBJ2-7 and V is TRBV6-1; 10 nucleotides align to TRBD1. Germline values: CDR1 MNHNS, CDR2 SASEGT. The J segment lost 3 bases and the V segment lost 6 bases, leaving 11 bases of the junction unmatched. The CDR3 spans 16 residues. DNA for the CDR3: TGTGCCAGCAGACCCACCGGGACAGGGGCTAACTACGAGCAGTACTTC. The encoded protein is CASRPTGTGANYEQYF.

The table lists this clonotype with many counts. The chain carries TRBV28 and TRBJ2-7, with 11 nucleotides matching TRBD2. CDR3 length equals 16 residues. Trimming removed 2 bases from V and 3 bases from J; junction bases left unmatched: 6. Germline V gene data show CDR1 as MDHEN and CDR2 as SYDVKM. The DNA for the CDR3 is TGTGCCAGCAGTTTAAATCGACTAGCGGGAATCTACGAGCAGTACTTC. Its protein is CASSLNRLAGIYEQYF.

This clonotype appeared a few times. The chain couples TRBV7-6 to TRBJ2-7; perhaps D is TRBD1 or TRBD2 (7 bases each). V was cut by 4 bases and J by 1 base, with 26 bases left in between. The CDR3 has 19 residues. Germline CDR1 and CDR2: SGHVS and FNYEAQ. The CDR3 bases are TGTGCCAGCAGCTCACTAACAGGGGTGGGCGGCGGGAGTTCCTACGAGCAGTACTTC. It translates to CASSSLTGVGGGSSYEQYF.

This clonotype was recorded many times. V and J are TRBV2 and TRBJ2-1, with 9 bases matching TRBD2. Germline CDR1 is SNHLY and CDR2 is FYNNEI. The V gene end was trimmed by 6 bases and the J gene end by 5 bases; junction bases not matched to a gene: 5. The length of the CDR3 is 14 residues. The DNA for the CDR3 is TGTGCCAGCAGGCGGGAGGGCCGGCACAATGAGCAGTTCTTC. Translating it yields CASRREGRHNEQFF.

The V gene is TRBV7-9, the J gene TRBJ2-7; D may be TRBD1 or TRBD2 (6 bases each). Trimming left V 3 bases short and J 3 bases short, with 21 bases between. The CDR3 runs 17 residues. CDR1 and CDR2 from the germline V gene are SEHNR and FQNEAQ (reference sequence). The CDR3 nucleotides read TGTGCCAGCAGCTTGGAAACGCTTGGGGGGCCCCTCTACGAGCAGTACTTC. Its translation: CASSLETLGGPLYEQYF.

The V and J genes are TRBV5-1 and TRBJ2-2, with 7 positions matching TRBD2. Germline CDR1 and CDR2: SGHRS and YFSETQ. The CDR3 contains 16 residues. The V segment lost 0 bases and the J segment 3 bases; nucleotides outside the gene matches: 5. CDR3: CASSLGAGEYTGELFF. Here the CDR3 DNA reads TGCGCCAGCAGCTTGGGGGCGGGAGAGTACACCGGGGAGCTGTTTTTT.

This clonotype occurred many times. The chain links TRBV12-3 or TRBV12-4 to TRBJ2-5, with 13 positions matching TRBD2. V lost 5 bases and J lost 4; bases outside the gene matches: 13. This CDR3 spans 18 amino acids. CDR3 residues: CASSRHGLAGVEGETQYF. Written as DNA, the CDR3 is TGTGCCAGCAGTAGACACGGACTAGCGGGAGTCGAGGGAGAGACCCAGTACTTC.

CDR3 loop: CASSRASGNEQFF. The CDR3 region has the DNA TGCGCCAGCAGTCGGGCTAGCGGTAATGAGCAGTTCTTC. The rearrangement links TRBV5-1 to TRBJ2-1; the match to TRBD2 covers 7 bases. Germline lookup yields CDR1 SGHRS and CDR2 YFSETQ. The J segment lost 7 bases and the V segment lost 5 bases, leaving 6 bases of the junction unmatched. This CDR3 contains 13 residues.

The chain carries TRBV11-2 and TRBJ1-5; D gene uncertain. Germline CDR1 SGHAT, CDR2 FQNNGV. Trimming removed 5 bases at V and 4 bases at J, with 9 bases between. There are 13 residues in the CDR3. DNA for the CDR3: TGTGCCAGCAGCCCTGACTATAATCAGCCCCAGCATTTT. It encodes CASSPDYNQPQHF.

This clonotype appeared a few times. This rearrangement joins TRBV2 to TRBJ1-2; a possible D gene is TRBD1 (6 bases). The CDR3 runs 17 residues. Germline CDR1 reads SNHLY; CDR2 reads FYNNEI. The V end was cut by 6 bases, the J end by 0 bases, with 20 bases between. CDR3: CASRPPYQGTTNYGYTF. The CDR3, as DNA: TGTGCCAGCAGGCCCCCTTATCAGGGGACTACTAACTATGGCTACACCTTC.

V usage is TRBV18 and J usage is TRBJ1-5; D possibly corresponds to TRBD1 (5 bases). This CDR3 is 14 amino acids long. CDR1 and CDR2 from the germline V gene are KGHSH and LQKENI. The V gene lost 6 bases and the J gene lost 3 bases, with 12 bases spanning the gap. The CDR3 protein is CASSTPGTNQPQHF. CDR3 bases: TGTGCCAGCTCGACACCGGGGACCAATCAGCCCCAGCATTTT.

The chain employs TRBV3-1 and TRBJ2-1; TRBD2 matches at 9 bases. The CDR3 length is 17 residues. V shed 0 bases, J shed 8 bases, and the junction held 11 bases outside the gene matches. In germline, CDR1 is LGHDT, CDR2 YNNKEL (reference sequence). The CDR3 nucleotides are TGTGCCAGCAGCCAAGATCGACAGCGGGAGGTTGGCGATGAGCAGTTCTTC. Translating it yields CASSQDRQREVGDEQFF.